This T cell receptor (beta chain) was observed in a study of response to subunit inactivated influenza vaccine. Study-wide points: T cells newly recruited by each seasonal influenza vaccination are few, the authors suggested.

As to this clonotype: Its antigen is not identified.

A single record per CDR3 protein comes from TCRdb applying MiXCR to the RT-PCR reads. The repertoire holds roughly 500,000 distinct CDR3 sequences, with 16% as singletons. Sample: CD4+ T cells sorted from PBMCs, taken 23 to 25 months after vaccination. The source of this sequence is a man between 50 and 75 years old who received an inactivated influenza vaccine.

CDR3: CSASPLGGSSYNEQFF. The CDR3 DNA reads as TGCAGTGCTAGCCCGTTGGGGGGGAGCTCCTACAATGAGCAGTTCTTC. This rearrangement joins TRBV20-1 to TRBJ2-1; 7 positions agree with TRBD2. V shed 3 bases and J 0 bases; nucleotides not matched to a gene: 8. Germline-derived CDR1 and CDR2 are DFQATT and SNEGSKA (reference sequence). CDR3 length equals 16 residues.